These 31 T cell receptor beta chains share one sample of origin, sequenced in a study of T-cell memory formation after mild COVID-19. TCRdb redid the calling of the 5' RACE reads with MiXCR, one entry per CDR3 protein. The sample gives 350,000 to 500,000 distinct CDR3 sequences, 18% of which show up once; 20% to 25% is in the top ten. The sequencing sample was made of PBMCs or a T cell subset sorted from them (not recorded which). Receptors were obtained from a man younger than 35 who had mild COVID-19 (a few samples of this study predate the infection). Cell type and time point are not known.

The chain is built from TRBV4-2 and TRBJ2-1; D is ambiguous. Trimming cost V 0 bases and J 1 base, with 13 bases left between them. The CDR3 spans 17 residues. CDR1 LGHNA and CDR2 YNFKEQ come from the germline V gene. DNA of the CDR3: TGTGCCAGCAGCCAAGATATCCCTACGAGGTCCTACAATGAGCAGTTCTTC. Protein: CASSQDIPTRSYNEQFF.

This clonotype was counted a few times. V gene TRBV20-1 combines with J gene TRBJ2-3; D may be TRBD2 (6 bases). The germline V gene encodes CDR1 DFQATT and CDR2 SNEGSKA (reference sequence). V lost 3 bases and J lost 3, with 16 bases in between. The CDR3 runs 15 residues. The CDR3 is CSARSPSVGTDTQYF. For the CDR3, the DNA is TGCAGTGCTAGGTCGCCTAGCGTAGGGACAGATACGCAGTATTTT.

This clonotype was recorded many times. This chain links TRBV20-1 with TRBJ2-1; a weak D match, TRBD1 (5 bases). Trimming cost V 6 bases and J 6 bases, with 21 bases left between them. The germline V gene encodes CDR1 DFQATT and CDR2 SNEGSKA (reference sequence). The CDR3 has 15 amino acids. The CDR3 DNA sequence: TGCAGTGCCCACATACGCTCCTCCCAGGGCAATGAGCAGTTCTTC. This codes for CSAHIRSSQGNEQFF.

V is TRBV4-3 and J is TRBJ2-2; D might be TRBD2 (7 bases). The CDR3 spans 16 residues. The germline gives CDR1 LGHNA, CDR2 YSLEER. V dropped 3 bases and J dropped 4 bases, with 15 bases sitting between them. In DNA form, the CDR3 reads TGCGCCAGCAGCCACCGGGGGGCGTTCCCCACCGGGGAGCTGTTTTTT. This codes for CASSHRGAFPTGELFF.

This clonotype was counted only a few times. J is TRBJ2-3 and V is TRBV18; 9 bases fit TRBD2. CDR3 length equals 15 residues. V was clipped by 5 bases and J by 6 bases; unmatched bases: 9. Germline V gene lookup returns CDR1 KGHSH and CDR2 LQKENI. CDR3 sequence (DNA): TGTGCCAGCTCATTACAGCGGGGGGCCCTGGATACGCAGTATTTT. Encoded protein: CASSLQRGALDTQYF.

This clonotype was seen a few times. The chain carries TRBV19 and TRBJ1-5, with a weak D call TRBD1 (5 bases). V lost 3 bases and J 2 bases, leaving 11 bases between the germline ends. The CDR3 loop spans 15 amino acids. Germline assignment: CDR1 LNHDA and CDR2 SQIVND (reference sequence). CDR3 loop: CASSIQGRGNQPQHF. CDR3 in DNA: TGTGCCAGTAGTATCCAGGGCAGGGGCAATCAGCCCCAGCATTTT.

V usage is TRBV15 and J usage is TRBJ2-5; the D is unclear. In germline, CDR1 is LNHNV, CDR2 YYDKDF (reference sequence). Trimming removed 0 bases at V and 3 bases at J, with 11 bases between. The CDR3 has 15 amino acids. DNA for the CDR3: TGTGCCACCAGCAGAGATTACGGTCCCGAAGAGACCCAGTACTTC. Translation: CATSRDYGPEETQYF. The full variable domain, rest sourced from reference TRBV15 and TRBJ2-5, is DAMVIQNPRYQVTQFGKPVTLSCSQTLNHNVMYWYQQKSSQAPKLLFHYYDKDFNNEADTPDNFQSRRPNTSFCFLDIRSPGLGDTAMYLCATSRDYGPEETQYFGPGTRLLVL.

V gene TRBV7-9 combines with J gene TRBJ2-3; D gene uncertain. From germline, CDR1 is SEHNR and CDR2 FQNEAQ (reference sequence). This CDR3 contains 14 residues. The ends were cut back, 5 bases at V and 4 bases at J, with 13 bases in the middle. In DNA form, the CDR3 reads TGTGCCAGCAGCCCCCGTGAGGCCCCAGATACGCAGTATTTT. It specifies CASSPREAPDTQYF. Complete variable domain (other parts from reference TRBV7-9 and TRBJ2-3): DTGVSQNPRHKITKRGQNVTFRCDPISEHNRLYWYRQTLGQGPEFLTYFQNEAQLEKSRLLSDRFSAERPKGSFSTLEIQRTEQGDSAMYLCASSPREAPDTQYFGPGTRLTVL.

There are a few counts of this clonotype. V gene TRBV7-9 combines with J gene TRBJ1-2; the D is unclear. CDR3 length equals 14 residues. The germline CDR1 and CDR2 sequences are SEHNR and FQNEAQ (reference sequence). With 6 bases removed from V and 5 bases from J, the gap between germline ends came to 16 bases. DNA of the CDR3: TGTGCCAGCAGTCCCCGTTACTCCGGATATGGCTACACCTTC. Encoded protein: CASSPRYSGYGYTF. The whole variable domain, remainder taken from reference TRBV7-9 and TRBJ1-2, is DTGVSQNPRHKITKRGQNVTFRCDPISEHNRLYWYRQTLGQGPEFLTYFQNEAQLEKSRLLSDRFSAERPKGSFSTLEIQRTEQGDSAMYLCASSPRYSGYGYTFGSGTRLTVV.

The sample holds a few counts of this clonotype. The CDR3 loop reads CASSLNIHSNYGYTF. Here the CDR3 DNA reads TGCGCCAGCAGCTTGAACATTCACAGTAACTATGGCTACACCTTC. The chain carries TRBV5-1 and TRBJ1-2, with D unclear. Trimming took off 1 base at V and 1 base at J, with 11 bases between the two ends. This CDR3 region has 15 residues. Germline V CDR1 and CDR2: SGHRS, YFSETQ.

In the case of this clonotype: At one of its ends the junction is not consistent with the germline gene, which may arise from a read error. The V gene is TRBV4-3, the J gene TRBJ2-2, with 11 bases fitting TRBD2. The CDR3 has 17 amino acids. Germline CDR1 reads LGHNA; CDR2 reads YSLEER. CDR3 DNA: TGCGACAGCAGCCATGAACTAGCGGGGGAGAACACCGGGGAGCTGTTTTTT. It codes for CDSSHELAGENTGELFF.

The count of this clonotype is one. The chain combines TRBV7-2 with TRBJ2-3; D may be TRBD2 (7 bases). The germline V gene has CDR1 SGHTA and CDR2 FQGNSA. The CDR3 has 15 amino acids. The V and J ends lost 5 bases and 1 base respectively, with 13 bases between them. Written as DNA, the CDR3 is TGTGCCAGCAGCGGGGGGGCCAGTCGCACAGATACGCAGTATTTT. It is translated as CASSGGASRTDTQYF. The full variable domain, its missing parts supplied by reference TRBV7-2 and TRBJ2-3, is GAGVSQSPSNKVTEKGKDVELRCDPISGHTALYWYRQSLGQGLEFLIYFQGNSAPDKSGLPSDRFSAERTGGSVSTLTIQRTQQEDSAVYLCASSGGASRTDTQYFGPGTRLTVL.

This clonotype was counted a few times. The V gene is TRBV7-2, the J gene TRBJ1-5; TRBD1 matches 9 bases. After removal of 8 bases from V and 6 bases from J, the junction contained 5 bases not matched to a gene. Germline values: CDR1 SGHTA, CDR2 FQGNSA. This CDR3 has 13 residues. CDR3 nucleotide sequence: TGTGCCAGCGGGGACAGGGTGGGTCAGCCCCAGCATTTT. Translated, it gives CASGDRVGQPQHF.

This clonotype was observed a few times. This sequence joins TRBV4-1 and TRBJ1-2; no reliable D call. Germline V lookup: CDR1 MGHRA, CDR2 YSYEKL. This CDR3 is 13 amino acids long. V was pared by 4 bases and J by 8 bases, with 14 bases between. The CDR3 here is CASSRLLEGGYTF. For the CDR3, the DNA is TGCGCCAGCAGCCGCCTGTTGGAAGGCGGCTACACCTTC.

This clonotype was found many times. This chain connects TRBV21-1 to TRBJ2-1; TRBD2 is the table's D call, not checked against the DNA. TRBV21-1 is tagged as a pseudogene. This CDR3 is 14 amino acids long. The DNA of the CDR3 is TGTGCCAGCAGCACCTCCCCAGCGGGAGAAGAGCAGTTCTTC. The encoded protein is CASSTSPAGEEQFF.

This clonotype appeared a few times. The chain joins TRBV20-1 to TRBJ1-2, with 7 bases aligning to TRBD1. V lost 5 bases, J lost 4 bases, and 4 bases stayed unmatched. CDR3 length: 12 amino acids. Germline CDR1 DFQATT, CDR2 SNEGSKA (reference sequence). The CDR3, as DNA: TGCAGTGCTCCCGGGACAGCCTATGGCTACACCTTC. Translating gives CSAPGTAYGYTF.

In its sample, this clonotype was seen a few times. The V call is TRBV25-1, the J call TRBJ1-4, with D maybe TRBD1 (6 bases). From germline, CDR1 is MGHDK and CDR2 SYGVNS. CDR3 size: 16 residues. V lost 1 base to trimming and J lost 6 bases, with 15 bases between them. CDR3 sequence reads: CASSEWAGRGYEKLFF. CDR3 bases: TGTGCCAGCAGTGAATGGGCAGGGAGGGGGTATGAAAAACTGTTTTTT.

V and J are TRBV7-6 and TRBJ1-5; the D is unclear. The V and J ends lost 5 bases and 7 bases respectively, with 12 bases between them. Germline CDR1 SGHVS, CDR2 FNYEAQ. This CDR3 comprises 13 residues. CDR3 DNA sequence: TGTGCCAGCAGCATAGACTCAAGGCAGCCCCAGCATTTT. It encodes CASSIDSRQPQHF.

This clonotype was detected a few times. This chain uses TRBV2 with TRBJ2-1; 8 positions agree with TRBD1. The V and J ends lost 6 bases and 9 bases, in that order; junction bases with no gene match: 13. Looked up from germline, CDR1 is SNHLY and CDR2 is FYNNEI. The length of the CDR3 is 15 residues. The CDR3 spells CASRELTGVMGEQFF. The CDR3 nucleotides read TGTGCCAGCAGGGAACTGACAGGGGTGATGGGTGAGCAGTTCTTC.

The chain employs TRBV5-1 and TRBJ1-3; D is undetermined. Per germline, CDR1 SGHRS and CDR2 YFSETQ. Trimming pared 3 bases from V and 0 bases from J, leaving 13 bases between. The CDR3 consists of 16 residues. Here the CDR3 DNA reads TGCGCCAGCAGCTGGGGAGACACAAACTCTGGAAACACCATATATTTT. Translated: CASSWGDTNSGNTIYF.

The rearrangement uses TRBV4-1 and TRBJ2-5, with a tentative D call TRBD1 (5 bases). Trimming took off 5 bases at V and 1 base at J, with 11 bases between the two ends. There are 14 residues in the CDR3. The germline gives CDR1 MGHRA, CDR2 YSYEKL. The CDR3 DNA reads TGCGCCAGCAGCGCGACAGTGATCCAAGAGACCCAGTACTTC. Encoded protein: CASSATVIQETQYF.

This clonotype was seen only a few times. This chain joins TRBV19 and TRBJ1-1; D not resolved. The length of the CDR3 is 16 residues. Germline CDR1 reads LNHDA; CDR2 reads SQIVND (reference sequence). V was clipped by 0 bases and J by 3 bases, with 14 bases between them. The CDR3 loop is CASSIDPVRRDTEAFF. CDR3 nucleotides: TGTGCCAGTAGTATAGATCCAGTAAGACGGGACACTGAAGCTTTCTTT.

The chain carries TRBV9 and TRBJ1-6, with 9 bases aligning to TRBD1. Germline V gene lookup returns CDR1 SGDLS and CDR2 YYNGEE. The CDR3 loop spans 17 amino acids. Trimming took 4 bases from V and 10 from J; bases not matched to a gene: 15. The CDR3 bases are TGTGCCAGCAGCCTAGCCCCCCCGGGACAGGGTGGGTCACCCCTCCACTTT. Amino acids: CASSLAPPGQGGSPLHF. Together with reference TRBV9 and TRBJ1-6, the CDR3 gives the full variable domain: DSGVTQTPKHLITATGQRVTLRCSPRSGDLSVYWYQQSLDQGLQFLIQYYNGEERAKGNILERFSAQQFPDLHSELNLSSLELGDSALYFCASSLAPPGQGGSPLHFGNGTRLTVT.

This clonotype was seen more than once but under ten times. CDR3 region: CASSRTSGGGGEDEQYV. CDR3 DNA: TGCGCCAGCAGCCGCACGTCAGGAGGCGGGGGCGAGGACGAGCAGTACGTC. The V call is TRBV4-1, the J call TRBJ2-7; perhaps TRBD2 as D (7 bases). The length of the CDR3 is 17 residues. Deletions cut 4 bases from V and 5 bases from J, with 24 bases between. CDR1 and CDR2 (germline): MGHRA, YSYEKL.

At least ten counts were recorded for this clonotype. CDR3 DNA sequence: TGTGCCACCGCGGGGAGAAACACAGATACGCAGTATTTT. It specifies CATAGRNTDTQYF. This sequence joins TRBV27 and TRBJ2-3; a weak D match, TRBD2 (6 bases). The germline V and J ends were trimmed by 10 bases and 2 bases, with 13 bases remaining between them. There are 13 residues in the CDR3. Germline V gene lookup returns CDR1 MNHEY and CDR2 SMNVEV (reference sequence).

DNA for the CDR3: TGTGCCAGCAGCTTATCTAGTAGCGGGGGGAGGCTGAACACCGGGGAGCTGTTTTTT. The encoded protein is CASSLSSSGGRLNTGELFF. The chain joins TRBV7-8 to TRBJ2-2, with TRBD2 identical over 10 bases. CDR3 length: 19 residues. Losses at the gene ends were 2 bases for V and 1 base for J; bases not matched to a gene: 10. The germline V gene encodes CDR1 SGHVS and CDR2 FQNEAQ. Full variable domain (missing parts from reference TRBV7-8 and TRBJ2-2): GAGVSQSPRYKVAKRGQDVALRCDPISGHVSLFWYQQALGQGPEFLTYFQNEAQLDKSGLPSDRFFAERPEGSVSTLKIQRTQQEDSAVYLCASSLSSSGGRLNTGELFFGEGSRLTVL.

In DNA, the CDR3 is TGTGCCAGCAGTCGGGTAGCGGGGGTCCACGAGCAGTACGTC. It translates to CASSRVAGVHEQYV. The chain is built from TRBV6-5 and TRBJ2-7; 9 nucleotides align to TRBD2. V was pared by 5 bases and J by 5 bases, with 7 bases of the junction left unmatched. Germline CDR1 and CDR2: MNHEY and SVGAGI. This CDR3 is 14 amino acids long.

In its sample, this clonotype was seen a few times. The chain is built from TRBV10-3 and TRBJ1-1; TRBD1 is a possible D gene (6 bases). The CDR3 sequence is 14 residues long. Trimming stripped 6 bases from V and 1 base from J, with 12 bases between. Germline V lookup: CDR1 ENHRY, CDR2 SYGVKD. The chain's CDR3 is CAIRMDSWNTEAFF. The CDR3 nucleotides are TGTGCCATCAGGATGGACAGCTGGAACACTGAAGCTTTCTTT.

This chain links TRBV2 with TRBJ1-1; D unresolved. The length of the CDR3 is 16 residues. V was cut by 4 bases and J by 8 bases, with 23 bases left in between. CDR1 is SNHLY and CDR2 is FYNNEI in the germline V gene. Here the CDR3 reads CASSGAVAGENLEAFF. CDR3 DNA sequence: TGTGCCAGCAGTGGAGCGGTGGCAGGTGAAAATTTAGAAGCTTTCTTT.

This clonotype was detected a few times. V gene TRBV7-9 combines with J gene TRBJ1-4; D unresolved. Trimming shortened V by 1 base and J by 5 bases, and 14 bases separated the two germline ends. This CDR3 comprises 16 residues. CDR1 SEHNR and CDR2 FQNEAQ come from the germline V gene (reference sequence). This chain's CDR3 is CASSLEAGRLNEKLFF. The CDR3 DNA sequence: TGTGCCAGCAGCTTAGAAGCCGGGCGCCTAAATGAAAAACTGTTTTTT.

This clonotype came up a few times. This rearrangement joins TRBV29-1 to TRBJ2-5; unclear D gene. The CDR3 contains 11 residues. V shed 5 bases and J shed 5 bases, with 9 bases lying between them. Germline V CDR1 and CDR2: SQVTM, ANQGSEA. The CDR3 DNA is TGCAGCGTTCCCTCGTTCGAGACCCAGTACTTC. Translation gives CSVPSFETQYF.